This TCR beta chain originates from a study of cytomegalovirus exposure and HLA in healthy donors (dated by TCRdb to the late 2010s). The study in broad terms: A later analysis indicated that the 120 validation repertoires were generated on the platform also employed for the 650 to 850 repertoires of the first cohort. The study combined high-throughput TCR immunosequencing, statistical association of individual TCRs with disease status, and machine learning to predict cytomegalovirus infection status. The study aimed to test whether cataloging public T cell receptors could reveal signatures of past pathogen exposure. Besides the first cohort of 550 to 750 subjects, a separate validation cohort made up of 120 or so different subjects was used.

Inclusive of the bounding cysteine and phenylalanine, the CDR3 is 14 residues long. Kept here is only the CDR3 DNA, which spans 42 bases and is read in frame from base 1. Via the germline V gene, CDR1 is LGHNA and CDR2 YNFKEQ. V is pared back by 0 bases and J by 4 bases, with 9 bases lying between the germline termini. Separate from the approximately 700-subject first cohort, the validation cohort of some 130 subjects was the group to which the donors belonged. Beyond this particular receptor, the publication reports: While some public TCRs were present in many individuals, most TCR sequences turned up only very rarely across donors. Subsequent analysis determined that TCRs grouped into clusters in the first cohort also showed a tendency toward co-occurrence across the 90 to 150 validation repertoires, and 85% to 95% of cluster scores exceeded 0. In both the original and validation cohorts, the classifier was reported to diagnose cytomegalovirus status with high specificity and sensitivity. In the study, around 160 TCR beta chains were listed as associated with cytomegalovirus. In vitro tests confirmed that a few of the cytomegalovirus-associated TCR beta chains recognize cytomegalovirus antigens. The authors suggested that the approach could potentially be extended to other disease states and immunological phenotypes. A later analysis had no HLA typing for the validation cohort, so co-occurrence there was scored across all 130 or so repertoires.

The library was prepared using the immunoSEQ multiplex PCR assay. For the original study's pipeline: A statistical classification framework was built for diagnosing cytomegalovirus status from the catalog of TCR beta chain sequences. As stored in TCRdb, this immuneACCESS dataset retains in-frame rearrangements with V and J assigned. A fraction of the clones does not appear; measured against another copy, unresolved V genes explain less than half of the discrepancy, and the remainder lacks a known reason. For V, J and clone size, that table is used; D and trimming come from the DNA. The sample data list more than 300,000 clones, and 70% to 90% of these were observed just once. Jointly, the top ten make up roughly 0.75% of the sample. About this clone itself: What this receptor recognizes is not known. No quality values exist for individual bases; no much larger clone is one base distant.

The rearranged segments are TRBV4-2 and TRBJ1-2, and possibly TRBD1, on 5 matching bases. This receptor was identified in a woman between 18 and 29 years old in good health and CMV-seronegative. The sample consisted of PBMCs. The nucleotide sequence is TGTGCCAGCAGCCAAGAGTGGGGCGGCTATGGCTACACCTTC. The resulting protein is CASSQEWGGYGYTF.